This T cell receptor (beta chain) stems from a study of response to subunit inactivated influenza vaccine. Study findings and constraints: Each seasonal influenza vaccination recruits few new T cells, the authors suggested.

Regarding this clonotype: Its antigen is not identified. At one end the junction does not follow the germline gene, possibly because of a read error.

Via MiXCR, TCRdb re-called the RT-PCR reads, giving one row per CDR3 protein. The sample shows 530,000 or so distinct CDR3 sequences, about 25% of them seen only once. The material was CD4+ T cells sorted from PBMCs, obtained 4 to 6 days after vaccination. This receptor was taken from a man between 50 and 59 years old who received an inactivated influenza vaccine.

CDR3 region: CASSLGGDYNEQFF. DNA of the CDR3: TGCGCCAGCAGTTTGGGGGGCGACTACAATGAGCAGTTCTTC. V usage is TRBV5-1 and J usage is TRBJ2-1; D may match TRBD1 or TRBD2 (6 bases each). The CDR3 consists of 14 residues. CDR1 SGHRS and CDR2 YFSETQ come from the germline V gene.